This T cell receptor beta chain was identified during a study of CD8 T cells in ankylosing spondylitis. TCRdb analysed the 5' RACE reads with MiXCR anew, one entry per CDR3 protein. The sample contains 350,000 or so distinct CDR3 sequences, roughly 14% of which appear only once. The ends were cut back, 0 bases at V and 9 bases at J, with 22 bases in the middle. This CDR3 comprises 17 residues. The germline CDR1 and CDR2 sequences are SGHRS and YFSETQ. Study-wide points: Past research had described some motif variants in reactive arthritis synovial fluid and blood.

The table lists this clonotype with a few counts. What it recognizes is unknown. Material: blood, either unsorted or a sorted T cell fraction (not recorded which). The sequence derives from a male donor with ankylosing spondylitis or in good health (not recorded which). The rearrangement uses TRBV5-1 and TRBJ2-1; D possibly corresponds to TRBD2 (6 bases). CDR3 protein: CASSLAEGLTDPTEQFF. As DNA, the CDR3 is TGCGCCAGCAGCTTGGCGGAGGGACTGACGGACCCTACTGAGCAGTTCTTC. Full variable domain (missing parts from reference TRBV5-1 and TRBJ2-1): KAGVTQTPRYLIKTRGQQVTLSCSPISGHRSVSWYQQTPGQGLQFLFEYFSETQRNKGNFPGRFSGRQFSNSRSEMNVSTLELGDSALYLCASSLAEGLTDPTEQFFGPGTRLTVL.